This TCR beta chain was profiled in a study of cytomegalovirus exposure and HLA in healthy donors. Germline V gene data show CDR1 as SNHLY and CDR2 as FYNNEI. V lost 6 bases and J lost 2; bases outside the gene matches: 8. CDR3 length equals 15 residues. Whole-study results and caveats: In a later analysis, HLA-associated TCR beta chains were more clonally expanded than equally common others. Most CMV-associated TCR beta chains appeared HLA-restricted in a later analysis. Earlier analysis yielded a pattern in which most TCR beta V segments were productive about 87% or about 30% of the time.

This clone was seen a single time. Its matching antigen is unknown. The PCR employed 60 Vbeta primers together with 13 Jbeta primers. The table came from immunoSEQ multiplex PCR; TCRdb's copy has only in-frame clones and leaves some out. The data show about 130,000 clones, with around 80% seen just once and 0.9% to 1.2% held by the top ten. This chain uses TRBV2 with TRBJ2-3; 7 nucleotides agree with TRBD1. This clonotype was obtained from a young woman in good health and CMV-seronegative. The sample was PBMCs. CDR3 nucleotide sequence: TGTGCCAGCAGCGGAGACAGGGTCGTCACAGATACGCAGTATTTT. Its translation: CASSGDRVVTDTQYF.